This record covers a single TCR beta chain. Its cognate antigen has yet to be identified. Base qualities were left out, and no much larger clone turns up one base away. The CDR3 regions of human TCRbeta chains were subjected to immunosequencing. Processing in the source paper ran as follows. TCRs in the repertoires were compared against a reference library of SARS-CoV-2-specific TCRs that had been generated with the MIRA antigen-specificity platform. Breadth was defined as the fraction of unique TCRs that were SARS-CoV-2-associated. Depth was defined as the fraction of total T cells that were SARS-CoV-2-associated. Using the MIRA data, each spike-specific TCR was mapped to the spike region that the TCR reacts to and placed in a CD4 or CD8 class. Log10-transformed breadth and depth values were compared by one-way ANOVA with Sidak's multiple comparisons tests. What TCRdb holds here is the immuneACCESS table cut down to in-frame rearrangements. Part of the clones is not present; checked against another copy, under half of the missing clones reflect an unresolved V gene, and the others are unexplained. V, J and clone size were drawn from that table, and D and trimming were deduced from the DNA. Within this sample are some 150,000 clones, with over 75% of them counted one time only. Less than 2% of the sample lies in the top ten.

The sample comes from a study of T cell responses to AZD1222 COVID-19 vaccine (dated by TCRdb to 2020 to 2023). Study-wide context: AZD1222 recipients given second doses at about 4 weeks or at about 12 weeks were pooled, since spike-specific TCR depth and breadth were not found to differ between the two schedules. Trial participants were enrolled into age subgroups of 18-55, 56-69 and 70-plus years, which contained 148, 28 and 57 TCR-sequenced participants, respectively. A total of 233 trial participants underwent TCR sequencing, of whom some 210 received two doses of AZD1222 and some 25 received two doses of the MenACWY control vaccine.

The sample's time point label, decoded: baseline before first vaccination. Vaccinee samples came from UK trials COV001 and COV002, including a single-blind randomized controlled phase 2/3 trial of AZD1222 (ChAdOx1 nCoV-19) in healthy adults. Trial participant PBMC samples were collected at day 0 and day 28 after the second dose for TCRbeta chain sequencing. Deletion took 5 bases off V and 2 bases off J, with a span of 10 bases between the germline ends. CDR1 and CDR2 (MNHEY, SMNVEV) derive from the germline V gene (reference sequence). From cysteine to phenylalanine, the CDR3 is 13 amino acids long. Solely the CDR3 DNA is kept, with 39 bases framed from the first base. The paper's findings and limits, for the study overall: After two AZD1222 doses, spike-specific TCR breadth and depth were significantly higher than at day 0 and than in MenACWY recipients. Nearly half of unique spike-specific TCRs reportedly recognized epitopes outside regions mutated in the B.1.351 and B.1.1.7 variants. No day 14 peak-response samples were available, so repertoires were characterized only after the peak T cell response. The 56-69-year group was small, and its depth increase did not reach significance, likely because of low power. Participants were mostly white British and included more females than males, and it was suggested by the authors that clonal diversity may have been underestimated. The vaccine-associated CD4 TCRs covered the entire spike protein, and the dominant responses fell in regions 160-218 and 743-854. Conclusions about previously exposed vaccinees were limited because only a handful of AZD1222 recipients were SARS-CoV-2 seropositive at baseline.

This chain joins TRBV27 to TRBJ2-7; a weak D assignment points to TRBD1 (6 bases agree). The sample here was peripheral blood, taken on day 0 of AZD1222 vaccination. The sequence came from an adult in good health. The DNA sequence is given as TGTGCCAGCAGTAGACAGGCTCCCTACGAGCAGTACTTC. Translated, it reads CASSRQAPYEQYF.